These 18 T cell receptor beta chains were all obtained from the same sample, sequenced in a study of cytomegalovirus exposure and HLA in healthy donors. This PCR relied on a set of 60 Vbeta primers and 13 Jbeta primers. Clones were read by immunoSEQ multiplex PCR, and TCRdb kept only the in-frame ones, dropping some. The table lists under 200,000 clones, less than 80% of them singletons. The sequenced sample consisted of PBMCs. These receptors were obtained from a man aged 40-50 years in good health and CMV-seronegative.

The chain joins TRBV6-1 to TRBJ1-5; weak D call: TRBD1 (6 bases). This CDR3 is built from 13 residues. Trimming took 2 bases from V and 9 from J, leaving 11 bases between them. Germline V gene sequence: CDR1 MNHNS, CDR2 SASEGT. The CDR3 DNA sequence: TGTGCCAGCAGTGAAACAGGGCTTCCGCCCCAGCATTTT. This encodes CASSETGLPPQHF.

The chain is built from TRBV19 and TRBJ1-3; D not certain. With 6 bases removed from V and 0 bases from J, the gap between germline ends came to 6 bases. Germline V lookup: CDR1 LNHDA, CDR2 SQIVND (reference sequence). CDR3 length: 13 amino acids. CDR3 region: CASRLISGNTIYF. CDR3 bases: TGTGCCAGTAGACTGATCTCTGGAAACACCATATATTTT.

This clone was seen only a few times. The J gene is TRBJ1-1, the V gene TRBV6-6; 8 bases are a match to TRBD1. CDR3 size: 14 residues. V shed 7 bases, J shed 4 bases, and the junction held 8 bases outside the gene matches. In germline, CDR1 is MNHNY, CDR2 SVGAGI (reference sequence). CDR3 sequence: CASTTGVKFTEAFF. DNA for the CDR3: TGTGCCAGCACGACAGGGGTAAAGTTCACTGAAGCTTTCTTT.

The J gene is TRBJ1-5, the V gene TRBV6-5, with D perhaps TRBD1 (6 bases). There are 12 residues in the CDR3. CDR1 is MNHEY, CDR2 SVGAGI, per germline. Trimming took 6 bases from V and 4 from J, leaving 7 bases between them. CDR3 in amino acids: CASRDRNQPQHF. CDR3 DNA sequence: TGTGCCAGCAGAGACAGGAATCAGCCCCAGCATTTT.

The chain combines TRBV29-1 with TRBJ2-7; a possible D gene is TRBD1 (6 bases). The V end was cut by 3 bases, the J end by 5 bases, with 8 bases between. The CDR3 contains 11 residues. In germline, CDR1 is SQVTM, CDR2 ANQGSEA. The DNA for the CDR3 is TGCAGCGTTGAGAGGGGGAACGAGCAGTACTTC. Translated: CSVERGNEQYF.

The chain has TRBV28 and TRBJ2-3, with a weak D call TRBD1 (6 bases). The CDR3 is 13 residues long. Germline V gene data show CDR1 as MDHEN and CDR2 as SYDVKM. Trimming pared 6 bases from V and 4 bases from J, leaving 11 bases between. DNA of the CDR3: TGTGCCAGCAGCCAGGGGTCTTCAGATACGCAGTATTTT. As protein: CASSQGSSDTQYF.

The chain's CDR3 is CASSSEKGVYNEQFF. CDR3 sequence (DNA): TGTGCCAGCAGCTCGGAAAAGGGGGTATACAATGAGCAGTTCTTC. The chain couples TRBV5-4 to TRBJ2-1; the D gene is possibly TRBD1 (6 bases). V lost 3 bases, J lost 4 bases, and 14 bases lay in between. CDR3 length equals 15 residues. Germline lookup yields CDR1 SGHNT and CDR2 YYREEE (reference sequence). The entire variable domain, with the rest obtained from reference TRBV5-4 and TRBJ2-1, is as follows: ETGVTQSPTHLIKTRGQQVTLRCSSQSGHNTVSWYQQALGQGPQFIFQYYREEENGRGNFPPRFSGLQFPNYSSELNVNALELDDSALYLCASSSEKGVYNEQFFGPGTRLTVL.

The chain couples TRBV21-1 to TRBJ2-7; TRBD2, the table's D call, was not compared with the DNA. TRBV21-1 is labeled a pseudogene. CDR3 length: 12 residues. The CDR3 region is CASSPRDYEQYF. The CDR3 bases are TGTGCCAGCAGCCCCCGGGACTACGAGCAGTACTTC.

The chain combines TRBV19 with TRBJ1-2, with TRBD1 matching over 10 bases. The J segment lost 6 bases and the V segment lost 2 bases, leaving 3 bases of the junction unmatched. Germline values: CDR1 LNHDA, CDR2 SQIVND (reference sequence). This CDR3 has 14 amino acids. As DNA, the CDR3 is TGTGCCAGTAGTATATGGGACAGGGGCCATGGCTACACCTTC. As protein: CASSIWDRGHGYTF.

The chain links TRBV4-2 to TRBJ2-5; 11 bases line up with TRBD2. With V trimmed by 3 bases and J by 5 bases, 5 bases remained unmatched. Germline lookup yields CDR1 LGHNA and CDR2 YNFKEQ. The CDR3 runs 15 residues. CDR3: CASSQSSGGFETQYF. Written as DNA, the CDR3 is TGTGCCAGCAGCCAGTCTAGCGGGGGGTTTGAGACCCAGTACTTC.

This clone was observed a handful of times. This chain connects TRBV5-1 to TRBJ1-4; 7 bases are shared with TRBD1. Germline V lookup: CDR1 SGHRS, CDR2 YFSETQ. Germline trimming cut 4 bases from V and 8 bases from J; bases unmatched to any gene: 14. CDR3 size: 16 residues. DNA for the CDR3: TGCGCCAGCAGCCCTGGCTCAAACAGGGGCAAAGAAAAACTGTTTTTT. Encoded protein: CASSPGSNRGKEKLFF.

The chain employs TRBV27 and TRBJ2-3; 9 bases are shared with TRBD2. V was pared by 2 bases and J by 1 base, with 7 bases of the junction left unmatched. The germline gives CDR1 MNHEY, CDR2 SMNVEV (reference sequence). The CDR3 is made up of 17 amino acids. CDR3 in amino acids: CASSLAGGPLRTDTQYF. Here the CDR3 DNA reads TGTGCCAGCAGTTTAGCGGGGGGGCCCTTGCGCACAGATACGCAGTATTTT.

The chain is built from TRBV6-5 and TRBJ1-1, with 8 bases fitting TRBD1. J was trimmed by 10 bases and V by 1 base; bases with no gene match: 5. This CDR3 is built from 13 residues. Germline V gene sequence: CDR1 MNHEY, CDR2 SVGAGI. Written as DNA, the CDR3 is TGTGCCAGCAGTTACTGGCAGGGGGCAAGAGCTTTCTTT. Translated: CASSYWQGARAFF.

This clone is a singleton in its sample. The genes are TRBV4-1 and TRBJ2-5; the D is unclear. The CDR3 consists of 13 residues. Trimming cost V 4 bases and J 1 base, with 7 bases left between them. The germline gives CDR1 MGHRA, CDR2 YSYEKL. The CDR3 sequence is CASSPLFQETQYF. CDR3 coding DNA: TGCGCCAGCAGCCCCCTATTCCAAGAGACCCAGTACTTC.

CDR3 loop: CASSFTSGGTSYEQYF. The CDR3 DNA follows: TGTGCCAGCAGCTTTACTAGCGGGGGGACTTCCTACGAGCAGTACTTC. The chain joins TRBV7-2 to TRBJ2-7; 12 nucleotides match TRBD2. Per germline, CDR1 SGHTA and CDR2 FQGNSA. Trimming took 3 bases from V and 1 from J; bases not matched to a gene: 4. The CDR3 runs 16 residues.

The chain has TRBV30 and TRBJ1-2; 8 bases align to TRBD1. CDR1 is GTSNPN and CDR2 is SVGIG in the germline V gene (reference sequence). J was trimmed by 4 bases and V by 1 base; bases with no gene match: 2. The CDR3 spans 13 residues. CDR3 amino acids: CAWSAGQVYGYTF. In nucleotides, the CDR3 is TGTGCCTGGAGTGCGGGACAGGTCTATGGCTACACCTTC.

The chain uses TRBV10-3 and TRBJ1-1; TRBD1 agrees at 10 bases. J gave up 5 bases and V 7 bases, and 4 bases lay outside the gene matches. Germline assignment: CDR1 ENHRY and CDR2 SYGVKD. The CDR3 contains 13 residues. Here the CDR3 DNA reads TGTGCCATCACCCCGGGACAGGGGACTGAAGCTTTCTTT. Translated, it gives CAITPGQGTEAFF.

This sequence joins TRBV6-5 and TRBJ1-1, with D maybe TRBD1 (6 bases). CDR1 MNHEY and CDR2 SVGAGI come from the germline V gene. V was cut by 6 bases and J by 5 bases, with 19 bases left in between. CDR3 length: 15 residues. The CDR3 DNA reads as TGTGCCAGCAGGGCCCCTGGGCCAGGGGAGACTGAAGCTTTCTTT. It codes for CASRAPGPGETEAFF.